Listed below are T cell receptor beta chains from one sample, sequenced in a study of human T cells and chemical hapten exposure. TCRdb recomputed calls from the RACE reads with MiXCR, one row per CDR3 protein. The table records under 95,000 distinct CDR3 sequences, about 9% of them present only once. The sequencing here drew on whole blood, taken in connection with sensitization to the hapten diphenylcyclopropenone (DPC). These receptor sequences come from a man aged 35 to 55 with alopecia areata. Some clones in this sample may be carry-over from other donors' samples. CDR3s include the opening cysteine and the closing phenylalanine or tryptophan.

V gene	J gene	CDR3 protein
TRBV19	TRBJ2-1	CASSISVGQPYNEQFF
TRBV7-6	TRBJ2-3	CASSRTGLAATDTQYF
TRBV7-4	TRBJ2-1	CASSLIFQGGEQFF
TRBV6-2/TRBV6-3	TRBJ2-7	CASSTNPGASYEQYF
TRBV6-5	TRBJ1-3	CASRISSSGNTIYF
TRBV27	TRBJ1-1	CASSTTGYTEAFF
TRBV6-1	TRBJ1-1	CASSEYVPPSHGAFF
TRBV20-1	TRBJ1-5	CSARGDRGPNQPQHF
TRBV13	TRBJ1-5	CASSLGRPSNQPQHF
TRBV2	TRBJ1-6	CASSLAAAYDNSPLHF
TRBV5-1	TRBJ1-1	CASSLAGQASGTEAFF
TRBV11-2	TRBJ2-5	CASSSLDDRDRETQYF
TRBV6-5	TRBJ2-4	CASRAGIQHIQYF
TRBV6-5	TRBJ1-2	CASSLGQGAFYGYTF
TRBV27	TRBJ2-7	CASSLSGQGFEQYF
TRBV18	TRBJ2-1	CASSPTGLEQFF
TRBV7-2	TRBJ2-3	CASSLEAGTMACTDTQYF
TRBV7-2	TRBJ2-2	CAIPGGSLTGEMFF
TRBV30	TRBJ1-1	CAWTARPGIGTEAFF
TRBV28	TRBJ1-3	CASGRSSGNTIYF
TRBV20-1	TRBJ1-1	CSAQRQVLNTEAFF
TRBV6-6	TRBJ2-5	CASRGAQETQYF